A selection of T cell receptor beta chains follows, all from one sample in a study of T cell changes during pregnancy in multiple sclerosis. Produced via immunoSEQ multiplex PCR; TCRdb's table is partial and in-frame only. The data show about 50,000 clones, with approximately 94% seen just once and 0.35% to 0.45% held by the top ten. Source: CD4+ T cells from peripheral blood mononuclear cells, taken before pregnancy. The receptors come from a female donor with multiple sclerosis, enrolled in a pregnancy study. Both conserved end residues are part of each CDR3. Each record gives: V gene, D gene, clone size, J gene, CDR3 protein, CDR3 DNA. D genes are given only for firm matches. Clone size is stated in some rows and not others, as once, few, many or a class when expanded.

v_call: TRBV5-1; d_call: .; clone_size: .; j_call: TRBJ1-3; cdr3_aa: CASTFKPSSGNTIYF; cdr3_nt: TGCGCCAGCACTTTTAAGCCGAGCTCTGGAAACACCATATATTTT
v_call: TRBV11-2; d_call: TRBD2; clone_size: .; j_call: TRBJ2-7; cdr3_aa: CASSLRLAGEQYF; cdr3_nt: TGTGCCAGCAGCTTAAGACTAGCTGGCGAGCAGTACTTC
v_call: TRBV6-5; d_call: TRBD1; clone_size: .; j_call: TRBJ2-3; cdr3_aa: CASSPGDRGADTQYF; cdr3_nt: TGTGCCAGCAGCCCGGGGGACAGGGGAGCAGATACGCAGTATTTT
v_call: TRBV19; d_call: .; clone_size: .; j_call: TRBJ1-1; cdr3_aa: CASSISLNTEAFF; cdr3_nt: TGTGCCAGTAGTATCTCCCTGAACACTGAAGCTTTCTTT
v_call: TRBV6-4; d_call: TRBD1; clone_size: .; j_call: TRBJ1-2; cdr3_aa: CASSADRGYGYTF; cdr3_nt: TGTGCCAGCAGTGCTGACAGGGGCTATGGCTACACCTTC
v_call: TRBV6-6; d_call: TRBD2; clone_size: .; j_call: TRBJ2-5; cdr3_aa: CASSYDSGRGETQYF; cdr3_nt: TGTGCCAGCAGTTACGATAGCGGGAGAGGAGAGACCCAGTACTTC
v_call: TRBV10-1; d_call: TRBD2; clone_size: .; j_call: TRBJ2-1; cdr3_aa: CASSDTGGPRNEQFF; cdr3_nt: TGCGCCAGCAGTGACACGGGAGGGCCTCGCAATGAGCAGTTCTTC
v_call: TRBV4-3; d_call: TRBD2; clone_size: .; j_call: TRBJ2-1; cdr3_aa: CASSQDYGTSHEQFF; cdr3_nt: TGCGCCAGCAGCCAAGATTATGGGACTAGTCATGAGCAGTTCTTC
v_call: TRBV5-5; d_call: TRBD1; clone_size: .; j_call: TRBJ2-7; cdr3_aa: CASSLGGTGGPYSSYEQYF; cdr3_nt: TGTGCCAGCAGCTTGGGCGGGACAGGGGGACCCTACAGCTCCTACGAGCAGTACTTC
v_call: TRBV4-1; d_call: .; clone_size: .; j_call: TRBJ1-2; cdr3_aa: CASSQAGYSYTF; cdr3_nt: TGCGCCAGCAGCCAGGCAGGGTATAGCTACACCTTC
v_call: TRBV6-5; d_call: .; clone_size: .; j_call: TRBJ1-1; cdr3_aa: CASSYSEGVTEAFF; cdr3_nt: TGTGCCAGCAGTTACTCCGAGGGTGTCACTGAAGCTTTCTTT
v_call: TRBV7-2; d_call: .; clone_size: .; j_call: TRBJ2-3; cdr3_aa: CASSLDRSGGGTDTQYF; cdr3_nt: TGTGCCAGCAGCTTAGATCGGTCAGGAGGGGGCACAGATACGCAGTATTTT
v_call: TRBV19; d_call: .; clone_size: .; j_call: TRBJ2-7; cdr3_aa: CASSIITESSYEQYF; cdr3_nt: TGTGCCAGTAGTATCATAACAGAGTCCTCCTACGAGCAGTACTTC
v_call: TRBV7-9; d_call: .; clone_size: .; j_call: TRBJ2-7; cdr3_aa: CASSPAGGRPYEQYF; cdr3_nt: TGTGCCAGCAGCCCAGCAGGGGGGAGACCTTACGAGCAGTACTTC
v_call: TRBV7-6; d_call: TRBD1; clone_size: .; j_call: TRBJ2-7; cdr3_aa: CASSPRGPGTGNHEQYF; cdr3_nt: TGTGCCAGCAGCCCGAGGGGGCCCGGGACAGGGAACCACGAGCAGTACTTC
v_call: TRBV11-3; d_call: .; clone_size: .; j_call: TRBJ2-1; cdr3_aa: CASSLERESFNEQFF; cdr3_nt: TGTGCCAGCAGCTTAGAAAGAGAGAGTTTCAATGAGCAGTTCTTC
v_call: TRBV2; d_call: TRBD1; clone_size: .; j_call: TRBJ1-5; cdr3_aa: CASSIDIDRGNQPQHF; cdr3_nt: TGTGCCAGCAGCATTGACATCGACAGGGGGAATCAGCCCCAGCATTTT
v_call: TRBV27; d_call: TRBD1; clone_size: .; j_call: TRBJ1-5; cdr3_aa: CASSLRYHRGSNQPQHF; cdr3_nt: TGTGCCAGCAGTTTACGCTACCACAGGGGTAGCAATCAGCCCCAGCATTTT
v_call: TRBV28; d_call: .; clone_size: .; j_call: TRBJ1-2; cdr3_aa: CASSTTLSYTF; cdr3_nt: TGTGCCAGCAGCACCACCCTAAGCTACACCTTC
v_call: TRBV2; d_call: TRBD2; clone_size: .; j_call: TRBJ2-5; cdr3_aa: CASSPPPGGETQYF; cdr3_nt: TGTGCCAGCAGTCCTCCTCCGGGGGGAGAGACCCAGTACTTC
v_call: TRBV5-1; d_call: TRBD2; clone_size: .; j_call: TRBJ2-3; cdr3_aa: CASSSLSTSGSSTDTQYF; cdr3_nt: TGCGCCAGCAGCTCCTTGTCGACTAGCGGGAGTAGCACAGATACGCAGTATTTT
v_call: TRBV5-1; d_call: TRBD2; clone_size: .; j_call: TRBJ2-1; cdr3_aa: CASSLLAGGLDEQFF; cdr3_nt: TGCGCCAGCAGCTTGCTAGCGGGAGGGTTGGATGAGCAGTTCTTC
v_call: TRBV7-9; d_call: TRBD1; clone_size: few; j_call: TRBJ2-3; cdr3_aa: CASSPQGAPTDTQYF; cdr3_nt: TGTGCCAGCAGCCCACAGGGGGCGCCGACAGATACGCAGTATTTT
v_call: TRBV5-1; d_call: TRBD1; clone_size: .; j_call: TRBJ2-7; cdr3_aa: CASSSTRDRVEGYEQYF; cdr3_nt: TGCGCCAGCAGCTCTACTCGGGACAGGGTTGAGGGCTACGAGCAGTACTTC
v_call: TRBV29-1; d_call: TRBD2; clone_size: .; j_call: TRBJ2-7; cdr3_aa: CSVVPSGSSNEQYF; cdr3_nt: TGCAGCGTAGTGCCTAGCGGGAGCTCTAACGAGCAGTACTTC
v_call: TRBV27; d_call: TRBD1; clone_size: .; j_call: TRBJ2-2; cdr3_aa: CASSRQGARAGELFF; cdr3_nt: TGTGCCAGCAGTCGACAGGGGGCGCGAGCCGGGGAGCTGTTTTTT
v_call: TRBV4-3; d_call: .; clone_size: .; j_call: TRBJ2-7; cdr3_aa: CASSQDPGGSYEQYF; cdr3_nt: TGCGCCAGCAGCCAAGATCCGGGCGGGTCCTACGAGCAGTACTTC
v_call: TRBV4-1; d_call: TRBD1; clone_size: .; j_call: TRBJ1-5; cdr3_aa: CASSRQGAGQPQHF; cdr3_nt: TGCGCCAGCAGCCGGCAGGGGGCTGGTCAGCCCCAGCATTTT
v_call: TRBV27; d_call: .; clone_size: .; j_call: TRBJ2-7; cdr3_aa: CASSHMGPAEGEQYF; cdr3_nt: TGTGCCAGCAGTCACATGGGGCCAGCGGAGGGCGAGCAGTACTTC
v_call: TRBV5-1; d_call: TRBD1; clone_size: .; j_call: TRBJ1-2; cdr3_aa: CASSPKGDRGLGYGYTF; cdr3_nt: TGCGCCAGCAGCCCGAAAGGGGACAGGGGGCTAGGATATGGCTACACCTTC
v_call: TRBV7-9; d_call: .; clone_size: .; j_call: TRBJ2-7; cdr3_aa: CASSFSSQRAYEQYF; cdr3_nt: TGTGCCAGCAGCTTTAGTTCCCAGAGGGCCTACGAGCAGTACTTC
v_call: TRBV5-1; d_call: .; clone_size: .; j_call: TRBJ2-5; cdr3_aa: CASARGSGQETQYF; cdr3_nt: TGCGCCAGCGCTAGGGGGAGCGGACAAGAGACCCAGTACTTC
v_call: TRBV25-1; d_call: .; clone_size: .; j_call: TRBJ2-1; cdr3_aa: CASAGQVSEQFF; cdr3_nt: TGTGCCAGTGCGGGGCAGGTTTCTGAGCAGTTCTTC
v_call: TRBV5-4; d_call: .; clone_size: .; j_call: TRBJ1-2; cdr3_aa: CASSGTQTRNGYTF; cdr3_nt: TGTGCCAGCAGCGGGACTCAAACGAGAAATGGCTACACCTTC
v_call: TRBV2; d_call: .; clone_size: once; j_call: TRBJ2-7; cdr3_aa: CASRPRDRSVQYF; cdr3_nt: TGTGCCAGCAGGCCCAGGGATAGATCGGTGCAGTACTTC
v_call: TRBV5-6; d_call: TRBD2; clone_size: once; j_call: TRBJ2-1; cdr3_aa: CASSTGLAGASEQFF; cdr3_nt: TGTGCCAGCAGCACGGGACTAGCGGGAGCAAGTGAGCAGTTCTTC